This entry concerns a single T cell receptor beta chain. The clone's antigen remains unknown. Base quality data are lacking; no much larger clone is found one base away. Here V drops 4 bases and J drops 5 bases, and the junction holds 20 bases not matched to any gene. The germline V gene yields SGHRS for CDR1 and YFSETQ for CDR2. The CDR3 numbers 19 residues from cysteine through phenylalanine. The retained sequence is limited to the CDR3, 57 bases, with the frame set at the first base. The entry originates in a study of OX40 agonist ivuxolimab in advanced cancers. About the study as a whole: Ivuxolimab was a fully human IgG2 agonistic monoclonal antibody targeting the costimulatory receptor OX40 (CD134). Intravenous ivuxolimab was administered to patients every 2 weeks at six dose levels: 0.01, 0.1, 0.3, 1.5, 3 and 10 mg/kg. Among the roughly 54 dose-escalation patients, some 19 had hepatocellular carcinoma, about 15 melanoma, 9 renal cell carcinoma and 9 head and neck cancer. The dose-escalation cohort was 80% to 90% male with a mean age of roughly 62 years, ranging from roughly 23 to 85. Prior anti-PD-1, anti-PD-L1 or anti-CTLA-4 therapy was permitted, and checkpoint inhibitors had been received by 30% to 40% of dose-escalation patients. Partial responses occurred in three dose-escalation patients, of whom one had hepatocellular carcinoma and two had cutaneous melanoma. Peripheral TCRbeta sequencing was intended to test whether TCR sequence diversity was altered and clonal T-cell expansion was caused by ivuxolimab. The paper covers the monotherapy dose-escalation part of the phase I ivuxolimab trial, which included N of about 50 patients.

The trial excluded patients who had a history of autoimmune disease or who were on systemic immunosuppression. Peripheral blood for TCR sequencing was collected from all dose cohorts at baseline, on cycle 4 day 1, and on cycle 7 day 1. Samples were obtained from an open-label, multicenter, first-in-human phase I dose-escalation trial of ivuxolimab. Adults with locally advanced or metastatic melanoma, renal cell carcinoma, hepatocellular carcinoma or head and neck squamous cell carcinoma were enrolled in the trial. Before TCR sequencing, CD4+ T cells and CD8+ T cells from peripheral blood were sorted into separate populations. Results the study describes overall, beyond this receptor: Low levels of normalized T-cell clonal expansion were also shown by some nonresponding patients. In the 0.1-3.0 mg/kg groups, partial responders had among the lowest normalized peripheral clonal expansion, particularly in CD8+ T cells. Antigen specificity was not determined for the clonally expanded peripheral T cells. After ivuxolimab, CD8+ T cells had more expanded clones than CD4+ T cells on average. At doses of 0.1 to 3.0 mg/kg, clonal expansion of both CD4+ and CD8+ blood T cells was observed from baseline to week 6.

For sequencing of the TCRbeta CDR3 region, genomic DNA was extracted from the sorted cells. TCRbeta CDR3 regions were sequenced using the immunoSEQ Assay. TCRdb's version of the immuneACCESS table is confined to in-frame rearrangements and falls short of the full clone set. An unresolved V gene accounts for under half of the shortfall where checked; the remainder is of unknown origin. A total of around 60,000 clones appear in this sample, approximately 88% of them only once. In total, the top ten clones hold under 3.5% of the sample. The chain employs TRBV5-1 and TRBJ2-1, with 8 junctional bases fitting TRBD1. This specimen consisted of CD4+ or CD8+ T cells sorted from blood, obtained in a trial of the OX40 agonist ivuxolimab. The source of this sequence is an adult with an advanced solid tumor such as melanoma, head and neck, liver or kidney cancer. The sequenced DNA is TGCGCCAGCAGCGCGGTGGCCCAGGGGGCCCTAAAACTCAACAATGAGCAGTTCTTC. This yields the protein CASSAVAQGALKLNNEQFF.